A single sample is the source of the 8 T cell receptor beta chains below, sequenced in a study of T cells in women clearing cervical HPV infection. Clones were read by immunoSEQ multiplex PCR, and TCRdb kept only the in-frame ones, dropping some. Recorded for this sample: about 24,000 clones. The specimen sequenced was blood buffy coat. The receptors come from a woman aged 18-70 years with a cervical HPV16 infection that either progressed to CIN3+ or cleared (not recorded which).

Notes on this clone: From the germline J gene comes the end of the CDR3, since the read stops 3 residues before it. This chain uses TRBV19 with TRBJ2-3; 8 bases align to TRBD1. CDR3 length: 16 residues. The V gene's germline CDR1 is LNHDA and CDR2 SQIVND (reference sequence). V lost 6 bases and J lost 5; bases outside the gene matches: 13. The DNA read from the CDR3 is TGTGCCAGTAGGCAGCTCAAGGACAGGGCGAGAGATACG. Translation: CASRQLKDRARDT. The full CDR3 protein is CASRQLKDRARDTQYF.

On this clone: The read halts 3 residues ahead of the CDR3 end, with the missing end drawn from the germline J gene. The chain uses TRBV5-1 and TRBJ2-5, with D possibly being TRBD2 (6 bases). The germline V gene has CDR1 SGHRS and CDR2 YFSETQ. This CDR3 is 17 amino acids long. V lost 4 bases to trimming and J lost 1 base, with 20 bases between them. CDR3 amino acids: CASSQGGEPGTQETQYF. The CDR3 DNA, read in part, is TGCGCCAGCAGCCAGGGCGGGGAACCCGGGACCCAAGAGACC.

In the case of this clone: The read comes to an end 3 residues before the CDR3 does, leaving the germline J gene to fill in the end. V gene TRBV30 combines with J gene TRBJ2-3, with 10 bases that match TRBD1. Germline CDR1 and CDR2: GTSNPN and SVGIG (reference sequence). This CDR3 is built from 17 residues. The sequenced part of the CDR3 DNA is TGTGCCTCGACAGGGGGCGGGATAGGGTGGCCCAATCAGCCG. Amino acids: CASTGGGIGWPNQP. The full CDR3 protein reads CASTGGGIGWPNQPQYF. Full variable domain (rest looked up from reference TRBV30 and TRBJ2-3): SQTIHQWPATLVQPVGSPLSLECTVEGTSNPNLYWYRQAAGRGLQLLFYSVGIGQISSEVPQNLSASRPQDRQFILSSKKLLLSDSGFYLCASTGGGIGWPNQPQYFGPGTRLTVL.

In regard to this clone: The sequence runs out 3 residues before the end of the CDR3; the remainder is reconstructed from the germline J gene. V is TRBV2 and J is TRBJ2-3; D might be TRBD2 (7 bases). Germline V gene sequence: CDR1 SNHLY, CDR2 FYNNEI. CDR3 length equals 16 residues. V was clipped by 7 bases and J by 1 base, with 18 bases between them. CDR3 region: CASKGEREGGTDTQYF. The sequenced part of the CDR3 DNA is TGTGCCAGCAAGGGGGAAAGGGAGGGTGGCACAGATACG.

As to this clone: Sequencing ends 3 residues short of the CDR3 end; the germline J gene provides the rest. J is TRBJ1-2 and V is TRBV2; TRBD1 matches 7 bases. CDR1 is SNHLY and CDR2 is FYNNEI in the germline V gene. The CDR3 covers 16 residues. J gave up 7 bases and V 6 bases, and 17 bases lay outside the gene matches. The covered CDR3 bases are TGTGCCAGCAGCGGACTGCTGGACAGGTCCAGCTTTGGC. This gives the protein CASSGLLDRSSFG. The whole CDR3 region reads CASSGLLDRSSFGYTF.

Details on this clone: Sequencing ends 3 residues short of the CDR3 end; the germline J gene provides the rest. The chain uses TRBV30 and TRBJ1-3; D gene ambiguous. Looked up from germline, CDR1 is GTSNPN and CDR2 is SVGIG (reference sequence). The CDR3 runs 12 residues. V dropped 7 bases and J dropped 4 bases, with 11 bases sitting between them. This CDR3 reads CAFPTWGNTIYF. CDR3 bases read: TGTGCCTTTCCTACGTGGGGAAACACC.

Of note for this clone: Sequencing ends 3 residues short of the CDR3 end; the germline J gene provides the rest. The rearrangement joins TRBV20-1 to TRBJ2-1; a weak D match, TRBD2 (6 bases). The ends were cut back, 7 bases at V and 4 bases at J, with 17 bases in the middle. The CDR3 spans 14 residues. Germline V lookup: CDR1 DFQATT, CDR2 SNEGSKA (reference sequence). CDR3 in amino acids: CSVSGGTAYNEQFF. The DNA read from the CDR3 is TGCAGTGTCTCGGGCGGGACTGCATACAATGAG.

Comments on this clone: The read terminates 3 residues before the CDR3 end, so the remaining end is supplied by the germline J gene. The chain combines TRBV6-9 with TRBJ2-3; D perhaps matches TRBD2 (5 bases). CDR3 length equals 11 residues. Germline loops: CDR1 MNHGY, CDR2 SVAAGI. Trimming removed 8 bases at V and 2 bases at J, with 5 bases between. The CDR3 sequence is CASGLTDTQYF. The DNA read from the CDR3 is TGTGCCAGCGGACTCACAGATACG.